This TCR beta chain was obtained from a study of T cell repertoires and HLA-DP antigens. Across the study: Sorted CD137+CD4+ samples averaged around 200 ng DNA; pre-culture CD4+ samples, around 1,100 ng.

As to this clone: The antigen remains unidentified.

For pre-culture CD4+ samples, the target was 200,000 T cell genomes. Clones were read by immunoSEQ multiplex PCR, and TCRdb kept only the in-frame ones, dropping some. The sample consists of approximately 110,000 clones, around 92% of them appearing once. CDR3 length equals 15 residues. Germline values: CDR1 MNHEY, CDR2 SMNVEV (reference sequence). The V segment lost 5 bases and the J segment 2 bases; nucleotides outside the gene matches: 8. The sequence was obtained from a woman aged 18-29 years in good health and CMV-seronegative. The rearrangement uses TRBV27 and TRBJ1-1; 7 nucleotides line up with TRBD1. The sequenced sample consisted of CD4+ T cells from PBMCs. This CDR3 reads CASSRGQIINTEAFF. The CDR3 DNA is TGTGCCAGCAGTAGGGGACAGATAATAAACACTGAAGCTTTCTTT.